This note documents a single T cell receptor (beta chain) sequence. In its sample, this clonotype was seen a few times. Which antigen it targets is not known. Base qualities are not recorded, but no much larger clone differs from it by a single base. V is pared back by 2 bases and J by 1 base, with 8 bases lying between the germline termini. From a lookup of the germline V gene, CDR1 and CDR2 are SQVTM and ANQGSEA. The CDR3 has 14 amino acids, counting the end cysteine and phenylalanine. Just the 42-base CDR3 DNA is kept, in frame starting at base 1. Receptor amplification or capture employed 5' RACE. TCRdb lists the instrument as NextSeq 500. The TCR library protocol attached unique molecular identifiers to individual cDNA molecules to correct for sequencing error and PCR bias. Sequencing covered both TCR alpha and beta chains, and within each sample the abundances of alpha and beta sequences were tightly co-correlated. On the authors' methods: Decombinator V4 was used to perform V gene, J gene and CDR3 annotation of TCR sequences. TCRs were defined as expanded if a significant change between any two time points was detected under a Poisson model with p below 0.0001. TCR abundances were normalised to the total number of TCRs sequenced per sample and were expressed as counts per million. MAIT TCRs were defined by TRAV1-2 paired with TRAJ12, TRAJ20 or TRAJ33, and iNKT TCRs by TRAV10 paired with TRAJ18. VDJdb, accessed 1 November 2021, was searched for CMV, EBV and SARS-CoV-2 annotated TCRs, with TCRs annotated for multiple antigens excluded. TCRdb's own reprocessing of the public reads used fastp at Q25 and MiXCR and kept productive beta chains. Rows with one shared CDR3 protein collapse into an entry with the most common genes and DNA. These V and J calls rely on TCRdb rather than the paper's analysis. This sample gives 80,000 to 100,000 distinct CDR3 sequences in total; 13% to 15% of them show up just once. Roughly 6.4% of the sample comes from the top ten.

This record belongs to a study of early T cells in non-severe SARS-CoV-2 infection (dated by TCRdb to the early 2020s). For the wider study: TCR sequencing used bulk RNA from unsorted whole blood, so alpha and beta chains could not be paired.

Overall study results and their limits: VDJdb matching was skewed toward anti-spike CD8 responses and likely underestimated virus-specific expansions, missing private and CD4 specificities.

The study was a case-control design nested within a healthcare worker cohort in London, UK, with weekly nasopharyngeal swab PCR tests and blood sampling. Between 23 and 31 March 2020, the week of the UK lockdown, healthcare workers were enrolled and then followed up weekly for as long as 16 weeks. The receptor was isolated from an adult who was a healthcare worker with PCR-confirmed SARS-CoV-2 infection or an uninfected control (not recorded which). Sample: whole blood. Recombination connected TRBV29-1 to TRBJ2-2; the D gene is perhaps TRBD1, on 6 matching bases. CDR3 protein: CSVEMTGNTGELFF. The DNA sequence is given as TGCAGCGTTGAAATGACAGGGAACACCGGGGAGCTGTTTTTT.